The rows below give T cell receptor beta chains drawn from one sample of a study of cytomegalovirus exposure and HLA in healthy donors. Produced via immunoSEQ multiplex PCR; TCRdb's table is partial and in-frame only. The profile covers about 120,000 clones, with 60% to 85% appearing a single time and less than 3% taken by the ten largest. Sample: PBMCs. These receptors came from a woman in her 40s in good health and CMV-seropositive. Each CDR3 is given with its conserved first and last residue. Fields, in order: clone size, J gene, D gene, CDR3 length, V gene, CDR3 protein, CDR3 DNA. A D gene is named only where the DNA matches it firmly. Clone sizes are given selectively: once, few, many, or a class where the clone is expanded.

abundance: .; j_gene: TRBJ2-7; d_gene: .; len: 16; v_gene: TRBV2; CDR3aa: CASSERGLQGSYEQYF; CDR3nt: TGTGCCAGCAGTGAACGCGGCCTCCAGGGCTCCTACGAGCAGTACTTC
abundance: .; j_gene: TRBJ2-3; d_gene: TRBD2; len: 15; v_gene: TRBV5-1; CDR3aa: CASSWSGGAPDTQYF; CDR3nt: TGCGCCAGCAGCTGGAGCGGGGGGGCCCCAGATACGCAGTATTTT
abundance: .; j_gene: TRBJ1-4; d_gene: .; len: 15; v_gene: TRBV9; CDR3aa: CASSGREELNEKLFF; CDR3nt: TGTGCCAGCAGCGGCCGAGAGGAACTTAATGAAAAACTGTTTTTT
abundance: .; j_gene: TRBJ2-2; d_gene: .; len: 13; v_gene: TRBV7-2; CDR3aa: CASSPGGTGELFF; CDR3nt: TGTGCCAGCAGCCCCGGGGGCACCGGGGAGCTGTTTTTT
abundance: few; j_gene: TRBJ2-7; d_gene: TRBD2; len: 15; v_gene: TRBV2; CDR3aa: CASSEARASGGTQYF; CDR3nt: TGTGCCAGCAGTGAAGCGCGGGCTAGCGGGGGAACTCAGTACTTC
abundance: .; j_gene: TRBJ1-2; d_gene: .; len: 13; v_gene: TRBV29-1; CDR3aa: CSVAQGHNYGYTF; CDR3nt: TGCAGCGTTGCCCAGGGCCATAACTATGGCTACACCTTC
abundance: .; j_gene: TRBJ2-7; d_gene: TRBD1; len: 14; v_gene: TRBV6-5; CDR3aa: CASSYSTGRGEQYF; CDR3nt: TGTGCCAGCAGTTACTCGACAGGGCGAGGCGAGCAGTACTTC
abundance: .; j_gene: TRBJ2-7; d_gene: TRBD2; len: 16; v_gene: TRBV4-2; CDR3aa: CASSQDLTSGRLEQYF; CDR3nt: TGTGCCAGCAGCCAAGATTTGACTAGCGGACGGTTGGAGCAGTACTTC
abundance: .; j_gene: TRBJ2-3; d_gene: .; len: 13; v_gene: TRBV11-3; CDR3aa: CASSSASPDTQYF; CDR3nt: TGTGCCAGCAGCTCCGCTAGCCCAGATACGCAGTATTTT
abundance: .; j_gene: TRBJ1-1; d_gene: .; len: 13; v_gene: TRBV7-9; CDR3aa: CASSSSGDTEAFF; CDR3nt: TGTGCCAGCAGCTCCTCCGGGGACACTGAAGCTTTCTTT
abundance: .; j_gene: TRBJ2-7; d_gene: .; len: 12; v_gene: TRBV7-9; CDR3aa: CASSLPRQGKCF; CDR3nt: TGTGCCAGCAGCTTACCGAGGCAAGGCAAGTGCTTC
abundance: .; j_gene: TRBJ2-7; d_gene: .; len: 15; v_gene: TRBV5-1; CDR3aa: CASSLDGQTVQEQYF; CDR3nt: TGCGCCAGCAGCTTGGATGGACAGACGGTCCAGGAGCAGTACTTC
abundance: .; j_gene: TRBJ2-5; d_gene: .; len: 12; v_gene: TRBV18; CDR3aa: CASSQQQETQYF; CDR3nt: TGTGCCAGCTCGCAACAACAAGAGACCCAGTACTTC
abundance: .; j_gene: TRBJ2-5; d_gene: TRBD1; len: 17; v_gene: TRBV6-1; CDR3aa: CASSEGAGTGYQETQYF; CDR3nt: TGTGCCAGCAGTGAAGGGGCCGGGACAGGGTACCAAGAGACCCAGTACTTC
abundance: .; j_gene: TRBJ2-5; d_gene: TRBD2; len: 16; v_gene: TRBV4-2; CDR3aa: CASSQGASGGWETQYF; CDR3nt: TGTGCCAGCAGCCAAGGTGCTAGCGGGGGGTGGGAGACCCAGTACTTC
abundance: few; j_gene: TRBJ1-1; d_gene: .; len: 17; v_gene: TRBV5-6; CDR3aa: CASSLKVGGAGNTEAFF; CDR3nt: TGTGCCAGCAGCTTGAAGGTAGGAGGTGCTGGGAACACTGAAGCTTTCTTT
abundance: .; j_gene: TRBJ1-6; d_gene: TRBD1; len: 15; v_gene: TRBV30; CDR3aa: CAWSVGDRDNSPLHF; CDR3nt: TGTGCCTGGAGTGTCGGGGACAGGGATAATTCACCCCTCCACTTT
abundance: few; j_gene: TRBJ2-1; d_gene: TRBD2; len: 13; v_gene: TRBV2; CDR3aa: CASTTSGRGEQFF; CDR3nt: TGTGCCAGCACGACTAGCGGGAGGGGTGAGCAGTTCTTC
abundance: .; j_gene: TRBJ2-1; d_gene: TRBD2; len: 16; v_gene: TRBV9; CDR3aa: CASSAYTGTSVNEQFF; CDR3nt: TGTGCCAGCAGCGCCTATACCGGGACTAGCGTCAATGAGCAGTTCTTC
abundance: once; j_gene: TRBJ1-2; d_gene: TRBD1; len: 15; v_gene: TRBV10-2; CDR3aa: CASRTPGQENIGYTF; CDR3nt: TGCGCCAGCAGAACTCCGGGACAGGAAAACATTGGCTACACCTTC
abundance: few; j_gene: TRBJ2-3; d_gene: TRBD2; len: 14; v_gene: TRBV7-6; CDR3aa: CASSSRTSLDTQYF; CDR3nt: TGTGCCAGCAGCTCTCGGACTAGCCTAGATACGCAGTATTTT